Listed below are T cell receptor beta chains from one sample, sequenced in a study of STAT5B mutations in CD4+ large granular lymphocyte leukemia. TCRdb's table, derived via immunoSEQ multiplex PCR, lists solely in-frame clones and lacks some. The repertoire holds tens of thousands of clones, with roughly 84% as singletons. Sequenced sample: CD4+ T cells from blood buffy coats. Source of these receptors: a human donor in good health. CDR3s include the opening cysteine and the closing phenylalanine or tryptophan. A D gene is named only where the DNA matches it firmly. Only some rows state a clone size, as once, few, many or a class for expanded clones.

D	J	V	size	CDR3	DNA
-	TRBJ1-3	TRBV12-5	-	CASGLVTGRDGNTIYF	TGTGCTAGTGGTTTGGTAACGGGTAGAGATGGAAACACCATATATTTT
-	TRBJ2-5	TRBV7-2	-	CASSVQLGAVKETQYF	TGTGCCAGCAGCGTTCAGTTAGGGGCTGTCAAAGAGACCCAGTACTTC
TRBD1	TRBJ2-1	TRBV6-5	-	CASSPGQGSYNEQFF	TGTGCCAGCAGTCCCGGACAGGGATCCTACAATGAGCAGTTCTTC
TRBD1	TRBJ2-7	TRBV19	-	CASSGQGYEQYF	TGTGCCAGTAGTGGACAGGGCTACGAGCAGTACTTC
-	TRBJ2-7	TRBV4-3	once	CASSQDTGPYEQYF	TGCGCCAGCAGCCAAGATACAGGGCCTTACGAGCAGTACTTC
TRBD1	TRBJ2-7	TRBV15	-	CATSTRTGSRALNEQYF	TGTGCCACCAGCACTAGGACAGGGTCAAGAGCACTCAACGAGCAGTACTTC
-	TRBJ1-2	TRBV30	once	CACSPRGYYGYTF	TGTGCCTGCTCCCCCAGGGGTTACTATGGCTACACCTTC
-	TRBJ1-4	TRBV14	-	CASSLLPGTPSWEKLFF	TGTGCCAGCAGCCTCCTTCCCGGGACTCCTTCTTGGGAAAAACTGTTTTTT
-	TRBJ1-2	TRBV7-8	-	CASSFGTISGGYTF	TGTGCCAGCAGCTTCGGGACAATCTCGGGAGGCTACACCTTC
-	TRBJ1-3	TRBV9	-	CASSVDANSGNTIYF	TGTGCCAGCAGCGTAGATGCAAACTCTGGAAACACCATATATTTT
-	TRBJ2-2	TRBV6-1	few	CASGTTNTGELFF	TGTGCCAGTGGGACGACGAACACCGGGGAGCTGTTTTTT
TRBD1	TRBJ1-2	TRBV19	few	CASRADRAYGYTF	TGTGCCAGTAGAGCGGACAGGGCCTATGGCTACACCTTC
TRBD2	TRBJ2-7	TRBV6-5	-	CATGRASGFHEQYF	TGTGCCACGGGACGGGCTAGCGGGTTCCACGAGCAGTACTTC
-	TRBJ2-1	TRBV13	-	CASSLRDRWQPFSTYNEQFF	TGTGCCAGCAGCTTGCGAGACCGGTGGCAGCCCTTTTCCACCTACAATGAGCAGTTCTTC
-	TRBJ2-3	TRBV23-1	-	CASSPAQGYFTDTQYF	TGCGCCAGCAGTCCGGCACAGGGCTATTTCACAGATACGCAGTATTTT
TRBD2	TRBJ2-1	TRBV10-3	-	CATAGTSGGYNEQFF	TGTGCCACGGCCGGGACTAGCGGGGGCTACAATGAGCAGTTCTTC
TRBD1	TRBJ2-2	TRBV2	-	CASGGVTGGGSGTGELFF	TGTGCCAGCGGAGGGGTGACAGGGGGTGGTTCGGGCACCGGGGAGCTGTTTTTT
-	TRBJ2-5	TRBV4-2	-	CASSQPSRPEETQYF	TGTGCCAGCAGCCAACCCTCCCGTCCTGAAGAGACCCAGTACTTC
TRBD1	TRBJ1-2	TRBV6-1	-	CASSDTGTESGYTF	TGTGCCAGCAGTGACACCGGGACAGAAAGTGGCTACACCTTC
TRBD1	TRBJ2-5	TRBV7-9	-	CASSLTGGIAKTQYF	TGTGCCAGCAGCTTGACAGGGGGAATTGCGAAGACCCAGTACTTC
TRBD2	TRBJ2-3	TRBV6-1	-	CASSELTSGRATDTQYF	TGTGCCAGCAGTGAACTAACTAGCGGGAGGGCCACAGATACGCAGTATTTT
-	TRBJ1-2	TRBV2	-	CASSEALLGQGYTF	TGTGCCAGCAGTGAAGCGCTTCTGGGGCAAGGCTACACCTTC
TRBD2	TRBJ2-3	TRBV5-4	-	CASSKTSGVADTQYF	TGTGCCAGCAGCAAGACTAGCGGGGTCGCAGATACGCAGTATTTT
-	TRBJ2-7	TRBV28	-	CASSFGVLSYEQYF	TGTGCCAGCAGTTTTGGGGTTCTCTCCTACGAGCAGTACTTC
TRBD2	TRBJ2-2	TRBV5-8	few	CASSVGTSGYHGELFF	TGTGCCAGCAGCGTGGGGACTAGCGGATATCACGGGGAGCTGTTTTTT
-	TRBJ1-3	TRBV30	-	CAWSVGPTIYF	TGTGCCTGGAGTGTAGGTCCCACCATATATTTT
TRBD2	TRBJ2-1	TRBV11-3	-	CASSLGAGGSSYNEQFF	TGTGCCAGCAGCTTAGGGGCCGGGGGGAGCTCCTACAATGAGCAGTTCTTC
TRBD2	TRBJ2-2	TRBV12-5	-	CASGLELAGTGELFF	TGTGCTAGTGGTTTGGAACTAGCGGGGACCGGGGAGCTGTTTTTT
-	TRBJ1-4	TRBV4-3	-	CASSPAEAGEKLFF	TGCGCCAGCAGCCCAGCGGAGGCGGGTGAAAAACTGTTTTTT
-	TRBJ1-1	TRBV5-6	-	CASSLVLVRASTEAFF	TGTGCCAGCAGCTTGGTTCTTGTCAGGGCTAGCACTGAAGCTTTCTTT
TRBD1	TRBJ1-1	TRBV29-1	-	CSVEGTGDTEAFF	TGCAGCGTTGAAGGGACAGGGGACACTGAAGCTTTCTTT
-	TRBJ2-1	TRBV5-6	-	CASSRDGEQFF	TGTGCCAGCAGCCGAGACGGTGAGCAGTTCTTC
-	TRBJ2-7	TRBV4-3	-	CASSQDLRGSYEQYF	TGCGCCAGCAGCCAAGATTTGCGGGGTTCCTACGAGCAGTACTTC
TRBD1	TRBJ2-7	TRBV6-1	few	CASVPGQGTEQYF	TGTGCCAGTGTCCCGGGACAGGGGACCGAGCAGTACTTC
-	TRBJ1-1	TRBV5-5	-	CASSFTENTEAFF	TGTGCCAGCAGCTTTACAGAGAACACTGAAGCTTTCTTT
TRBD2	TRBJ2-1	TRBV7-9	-	CASSSGGSGGAYNEQFF	TGTGCCAGCAGCTCCGGGGGCAGCGGGGGTGCCTACAATGAGCAGTTCTTC
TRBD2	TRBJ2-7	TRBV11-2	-	CASSLANPRLAGGHEQYF	TGTGCCAGCAGCTTAGCTAACCCCCGACTAGCGGGAGGGCACGAGCAGTACTTC
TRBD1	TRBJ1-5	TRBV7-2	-	CASSGQGGNQPQHF	TGTGCCAGCAGCGGACAGGGGGGCAATCAGCCCCAGCATTTT
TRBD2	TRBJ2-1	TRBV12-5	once	CASGYGLAGNEQFF	TGTGCTAGTGGGTATGGACTAGCGGGGAATGAGCAGTTCTTC
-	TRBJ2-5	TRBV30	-	CAWEQETQYF	TGTGCCTGGGAGCAAGAGACCCAGTACTTC
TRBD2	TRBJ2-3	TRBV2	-	CASSQMGLPNTDTQYF	TGTGCCAGCAGTCAGATGGGACTACCGAACACAGATACGCAGTATTTT
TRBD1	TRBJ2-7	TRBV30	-	CAWRRRGQGLGKTYEQYF	TGTGCCTGGAGGCGGCGGGGACAGGGTTTGGGGAAAACCTACGAGCAGTACTTC
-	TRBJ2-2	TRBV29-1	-	CSVVKPNTGGLFF	TGCAGCGTTGTTAAACCGAACACCGGGGGGCTGTTTTTT
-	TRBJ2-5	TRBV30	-	CAWRRKGRDLETQYF	TGTGCCTGGAGGAGAAAGGGACGAGACTTAGAGACCCAGTACTTC
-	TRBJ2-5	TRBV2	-	CASSEQGYQETQYF	TGTGCCAGCAGTGAACAGGGTTACCAAGAGACCCAGTACTTC
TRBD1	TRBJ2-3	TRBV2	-	CASRLQGGTDTQYF	TGTGCCAGCAGGTTACAGGGGGGCACAGATACGCAGTATTTT
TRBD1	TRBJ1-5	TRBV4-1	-	CASSQADRTGVSNQPQHF	TGCGCCAGCAGCCAAGCCGACCGGACAGGGGTGAGCAATCAGCCCCAGCATTTT
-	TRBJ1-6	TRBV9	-	CASSVADRQVNNSPLHF	TGTGCCAGCAGCGTAGCAGATCGACAGGTGAATAATTCACCCCTCCACTTT